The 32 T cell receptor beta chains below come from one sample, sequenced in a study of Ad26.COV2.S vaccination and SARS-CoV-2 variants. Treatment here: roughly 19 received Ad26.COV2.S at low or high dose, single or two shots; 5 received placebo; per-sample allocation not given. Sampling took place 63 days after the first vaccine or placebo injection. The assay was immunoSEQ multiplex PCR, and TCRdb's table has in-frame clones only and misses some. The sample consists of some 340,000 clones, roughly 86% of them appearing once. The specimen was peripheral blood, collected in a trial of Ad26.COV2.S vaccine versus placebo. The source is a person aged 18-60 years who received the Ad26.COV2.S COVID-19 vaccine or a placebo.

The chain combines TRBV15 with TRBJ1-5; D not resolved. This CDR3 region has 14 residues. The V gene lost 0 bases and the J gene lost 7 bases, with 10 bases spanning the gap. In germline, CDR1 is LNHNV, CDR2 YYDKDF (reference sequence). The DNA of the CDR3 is TGTGCCACCAGCAGAGAAAGGGTAAACCAGCCCCAGCATTTT. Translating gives CATSRERVNQPQHF.

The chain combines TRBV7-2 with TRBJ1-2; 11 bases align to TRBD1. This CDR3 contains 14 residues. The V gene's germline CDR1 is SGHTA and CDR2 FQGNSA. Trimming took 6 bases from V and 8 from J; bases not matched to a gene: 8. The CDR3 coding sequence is TGTGCCAGCAGGAGGACAGGGGGCTCGGAAGGCTACACCTTC. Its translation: CASRRTGGSEGYTF.

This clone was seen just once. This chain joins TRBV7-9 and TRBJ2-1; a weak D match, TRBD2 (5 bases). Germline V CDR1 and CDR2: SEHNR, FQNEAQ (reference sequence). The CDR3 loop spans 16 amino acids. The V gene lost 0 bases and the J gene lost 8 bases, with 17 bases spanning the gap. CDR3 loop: CASSLAEESFGDEQFF. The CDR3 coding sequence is TGTGCCAGCAGCTTAGCGGAGGAATCGTTTGGGGATGAGCAGTTCTTC.

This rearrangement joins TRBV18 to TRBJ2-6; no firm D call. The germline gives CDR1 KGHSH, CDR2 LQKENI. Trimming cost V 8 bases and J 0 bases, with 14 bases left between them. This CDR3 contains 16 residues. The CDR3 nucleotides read TGTGCCAGCGGGGTGGCCAATTACTCTGGGGCCAACGTCCTGACTTTC. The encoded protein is CASGVANYSGANVLTF.

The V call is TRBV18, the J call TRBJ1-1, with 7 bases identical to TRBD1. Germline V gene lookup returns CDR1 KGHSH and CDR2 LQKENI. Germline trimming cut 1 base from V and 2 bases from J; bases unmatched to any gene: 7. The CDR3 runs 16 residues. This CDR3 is CASSPLGQDLNTEAFF. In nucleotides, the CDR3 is TGTGCCAGCTCACCACTTGGACAGGACTTAAACACTGAAGCTTTCTTT.

CDR3 in amino acids: CASSPRTQNNEQFF. The CDR3 region has the DNA TGTGCCAGCTCACCGAGGACACAGAACAATGAGCAGTTCTTC. This sequence joins TRBV18 and TRBJ2-1; TRBD1 might be the D (5 bases). CDR3 length: 14 amino acids. Per germline, CDR1 KGHSH and CDR2 LQKENI. V was pared by 3 bases and J by 5 bases, with 11 bases between. Full variable domain (outside the CDR3, taken from reference TRBV18 and TRBJ2-1): NAGVMQNPRHLVRRRGQEARLRCSPMKGHSHVYWYRQLPEEGLKFMVYLQKENIIDESGMPKERFSAEFPKEGPSILRIQQVVRGDSAAYFCASSPRTQNNEQFFGPGTRLTVL.

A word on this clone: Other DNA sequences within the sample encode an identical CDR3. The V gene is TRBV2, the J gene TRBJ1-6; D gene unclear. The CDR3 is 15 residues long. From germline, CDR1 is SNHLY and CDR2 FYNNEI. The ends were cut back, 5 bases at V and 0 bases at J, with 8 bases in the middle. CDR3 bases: TGTGCCAGCAGTCGAGAGAGCTCCTATAATTCACCCCTCCACTTT. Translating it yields CASSRESSYNSPLHF. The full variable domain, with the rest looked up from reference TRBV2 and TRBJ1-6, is EPEVTQTPSHQVTQMGQEVILRCVPISNHLYFYWYRQILGQKVEFLVSFYNNEISEKSEIFDDQFSVERPDGSNFTLKIRSTKLEDSAMYFCASSRESSYNSPLHFGNGTRLTVT.

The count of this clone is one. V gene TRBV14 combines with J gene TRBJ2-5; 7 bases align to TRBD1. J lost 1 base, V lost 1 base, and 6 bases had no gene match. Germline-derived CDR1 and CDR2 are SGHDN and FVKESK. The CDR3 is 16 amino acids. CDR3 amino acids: CASSQVTDRAQETQYF. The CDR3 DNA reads TGTGCCAGCAGCCAAGTGACCGACAGGGCCCAAGAGACCCAGTACTTC.

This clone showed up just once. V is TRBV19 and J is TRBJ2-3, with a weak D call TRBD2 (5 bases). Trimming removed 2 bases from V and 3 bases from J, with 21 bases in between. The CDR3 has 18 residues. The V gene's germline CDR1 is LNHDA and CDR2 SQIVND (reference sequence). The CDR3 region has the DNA TGTGCCAGTAGTATAACCCATGCAGCTGCGGGCGGGACAGATACGCAGTATTTT. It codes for CASSITHAAAGGTDTQYF.

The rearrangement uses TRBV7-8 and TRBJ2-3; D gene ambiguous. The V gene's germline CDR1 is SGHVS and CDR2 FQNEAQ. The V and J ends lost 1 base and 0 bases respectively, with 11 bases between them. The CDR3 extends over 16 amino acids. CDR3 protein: CASSLGGLPSTDTQYF. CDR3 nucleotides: TGTGCCAGCAGCTTAGGAGGCCTTCCTAGCACAGATACGCAGTATTTT.

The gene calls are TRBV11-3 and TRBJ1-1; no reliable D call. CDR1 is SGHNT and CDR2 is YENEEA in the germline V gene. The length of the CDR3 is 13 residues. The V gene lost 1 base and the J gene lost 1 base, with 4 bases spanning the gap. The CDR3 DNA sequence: TGTGCCAGCAGCTTAGGGTCGAACACTGAAGCTTTCTTT. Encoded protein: CASSLGSNTEAFF.

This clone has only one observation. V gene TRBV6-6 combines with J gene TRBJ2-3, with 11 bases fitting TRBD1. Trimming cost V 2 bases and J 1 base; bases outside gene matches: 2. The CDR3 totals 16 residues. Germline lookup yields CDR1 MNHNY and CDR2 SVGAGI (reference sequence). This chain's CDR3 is CASSYGQGARTDTQYF. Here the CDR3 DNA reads TGTGCCAGCAGTTACGGACAGGGGGCTCGCACAGATACGCAGTATTTT.

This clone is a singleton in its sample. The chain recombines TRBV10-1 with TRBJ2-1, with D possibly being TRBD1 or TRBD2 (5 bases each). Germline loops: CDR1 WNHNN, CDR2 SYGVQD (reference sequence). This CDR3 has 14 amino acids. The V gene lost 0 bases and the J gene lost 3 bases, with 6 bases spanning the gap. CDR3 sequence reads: CASSESRGYNEQFF. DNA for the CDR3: TGCGCCAGCAGTGAGTCGAGGGGCTACAATGAGCAGTTCTTC.

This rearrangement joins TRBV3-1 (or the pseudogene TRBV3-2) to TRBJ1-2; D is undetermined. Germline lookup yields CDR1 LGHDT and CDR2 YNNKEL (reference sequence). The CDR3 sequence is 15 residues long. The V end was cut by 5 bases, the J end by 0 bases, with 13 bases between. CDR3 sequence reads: CASSSGKGSNYGYTF. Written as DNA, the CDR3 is TGTGCCAGCAGCAGCGGGAAGGGATCTAACTATGGCTACACCTTC.

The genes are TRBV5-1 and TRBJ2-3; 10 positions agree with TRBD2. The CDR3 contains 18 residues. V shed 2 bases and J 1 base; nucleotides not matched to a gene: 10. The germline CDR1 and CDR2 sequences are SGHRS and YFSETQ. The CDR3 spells CASSFRASGGKGTDTQYF. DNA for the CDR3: TGCGCCAGCAGCTTTCGGGCTAGCGGGGGTAAAGGCACAGATACGCAGTATTTT.

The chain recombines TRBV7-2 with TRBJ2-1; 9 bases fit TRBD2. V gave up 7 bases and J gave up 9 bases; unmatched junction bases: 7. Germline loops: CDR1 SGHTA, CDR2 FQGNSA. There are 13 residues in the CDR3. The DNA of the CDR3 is TGTGCCAGCACCGGGCGCGGGGGGGGTGAGCAGTTCTTC. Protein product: CASTGRGGGEQFF.

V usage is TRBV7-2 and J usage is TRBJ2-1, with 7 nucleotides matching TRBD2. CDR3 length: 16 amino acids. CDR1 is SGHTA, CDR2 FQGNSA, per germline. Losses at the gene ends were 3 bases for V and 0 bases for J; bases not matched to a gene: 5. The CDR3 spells CASSFPGGGSYNEQFF. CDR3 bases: TGTGCCAGCAGCTTCCCTGGGGGGGGCTCCTACAATGAGCAGTTCTTC.

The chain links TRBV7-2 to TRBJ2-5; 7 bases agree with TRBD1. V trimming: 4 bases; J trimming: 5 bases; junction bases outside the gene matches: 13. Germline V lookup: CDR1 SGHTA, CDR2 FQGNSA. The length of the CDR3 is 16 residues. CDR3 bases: TGTGCCAGCAGCTCCTACAGGGGAAACCTCCGGGAGACCCAGTACTTC. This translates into CASSSYRGNLRETQYF.

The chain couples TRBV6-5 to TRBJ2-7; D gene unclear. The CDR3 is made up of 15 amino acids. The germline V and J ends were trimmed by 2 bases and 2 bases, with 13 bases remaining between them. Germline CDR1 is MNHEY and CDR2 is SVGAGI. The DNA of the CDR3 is TGTGCCAGCAGTTACACCTACACTAATACCTACGAGCAGTACTTC. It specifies CASSYTYTNTYEQYF.

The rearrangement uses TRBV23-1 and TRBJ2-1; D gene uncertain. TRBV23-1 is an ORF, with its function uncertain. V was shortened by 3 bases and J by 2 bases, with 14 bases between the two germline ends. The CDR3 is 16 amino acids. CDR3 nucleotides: TGCGCCAGCAGTCAGTCTACCGGGCCGCCCTACAATGAGCAGTTCTTC. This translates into CASSQSTGPPYNEQFF.

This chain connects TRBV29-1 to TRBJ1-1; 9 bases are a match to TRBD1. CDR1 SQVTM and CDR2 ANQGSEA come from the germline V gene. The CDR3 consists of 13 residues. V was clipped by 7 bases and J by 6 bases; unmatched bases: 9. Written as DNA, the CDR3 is TGCAGCGGAGGACAGGGGTCGAGGCCTGAAGCTTTCTTT. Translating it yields CSGGQGSRPEAFF.

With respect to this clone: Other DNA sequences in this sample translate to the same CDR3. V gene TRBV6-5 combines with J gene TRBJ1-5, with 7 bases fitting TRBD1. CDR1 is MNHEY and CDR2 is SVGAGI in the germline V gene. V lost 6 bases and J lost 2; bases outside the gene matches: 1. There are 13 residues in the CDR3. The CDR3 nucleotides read TGTGCCAGCAGAGGGACAGGCAATCAGCCCCAGCATTTT. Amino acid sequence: CASRGTGNQPQHF.

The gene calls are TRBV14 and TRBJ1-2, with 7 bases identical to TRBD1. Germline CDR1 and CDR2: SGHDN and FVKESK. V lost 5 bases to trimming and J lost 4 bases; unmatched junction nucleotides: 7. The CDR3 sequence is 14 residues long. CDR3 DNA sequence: TGTGCCAGCAGCGACGGGACAGCGCTCTATGGCTACACCTTC. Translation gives CASSDGTALYGYTF.

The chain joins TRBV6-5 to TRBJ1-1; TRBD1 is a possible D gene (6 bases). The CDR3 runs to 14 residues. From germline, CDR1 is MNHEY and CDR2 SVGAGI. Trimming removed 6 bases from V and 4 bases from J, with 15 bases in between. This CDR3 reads CASRSRGGGTEAFF. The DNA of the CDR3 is TGTGCCAGCAGGTCCCGAGGGGGAGGCACTGAAGCTTTCTTT.

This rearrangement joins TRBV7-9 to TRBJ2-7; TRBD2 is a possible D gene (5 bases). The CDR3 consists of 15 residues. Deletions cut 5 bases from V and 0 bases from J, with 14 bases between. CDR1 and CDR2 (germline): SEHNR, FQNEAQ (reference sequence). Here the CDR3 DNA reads TGTGCCAGCAGCCCCCCGGAGGTAAGCTCCTACGAGCAGTACTTC. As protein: CASSPPEVSSYEQYF.

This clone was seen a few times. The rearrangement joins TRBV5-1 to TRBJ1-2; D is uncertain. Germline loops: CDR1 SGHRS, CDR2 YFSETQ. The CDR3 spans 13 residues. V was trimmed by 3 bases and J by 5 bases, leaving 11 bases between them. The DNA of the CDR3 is TGCGCCAGCAGCTCGTACGACGGGTATGGCTACACCTTC. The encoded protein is CASSSYDGYGYTF.

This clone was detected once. Here the CDR3 reads CASSKTGVDTEAFF. As DNA, the CDR3 is TGTGCCAGCAGCAAGACAGGGGTTGACACTGAAGCTTTCTTT. The rearrangement joins TRBV11-2 to TRBJ1-1; TRBD1 agrees at 8 bases. This CDR3 contains 14 residues. CDR1 and CDR2 (germline): SGHAT, FQNNGV. The V and J ends lost 5 bases and 3 bases, in that order; junction bases with no gene match: 5.

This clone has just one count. The CDR3 spells CASSPGLAEETQYF. In DNA form, the CDR3 reads TGTGCCAGCAGCCCCGGACTAGCGGAAGAGACCCAGTACTTC. The V call is TRBV21-1, the J call TRBJ2-5; no DNA check was done on the table's D call, TRBD2. TRBV21-1 is a documented pseudogene. The CDR3 consists of 14 residues.

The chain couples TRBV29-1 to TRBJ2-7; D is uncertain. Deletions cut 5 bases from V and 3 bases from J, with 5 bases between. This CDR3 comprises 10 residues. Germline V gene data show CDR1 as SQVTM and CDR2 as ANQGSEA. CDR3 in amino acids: CSVLGYEQYF. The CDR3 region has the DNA TGCAGCGTTTTGGGCTACGAGCAGTACTTC.

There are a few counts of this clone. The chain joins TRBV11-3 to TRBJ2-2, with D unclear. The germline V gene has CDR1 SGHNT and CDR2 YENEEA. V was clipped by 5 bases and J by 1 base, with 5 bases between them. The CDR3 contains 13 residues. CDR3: CASSRLNTGELFF. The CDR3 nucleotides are TGTGCCAGCAGCAGACTGAACACCGGGGAGCTGTTTTTT. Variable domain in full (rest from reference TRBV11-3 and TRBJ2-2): EAGVVQSPRYKIIEKKQPVAFWCNPISGHNTLYWYLQNLGQGPELLIRYENEEAVDDSQLPKDRFSAERLKGVDSTLKIQPAELGDSAVYLCASSRLNTGELFFGEGSRLTVL.

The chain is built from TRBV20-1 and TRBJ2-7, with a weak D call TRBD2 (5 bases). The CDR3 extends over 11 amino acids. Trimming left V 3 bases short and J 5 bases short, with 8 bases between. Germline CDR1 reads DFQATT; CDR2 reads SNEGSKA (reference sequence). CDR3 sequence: CSASLGDEQYF. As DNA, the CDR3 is TGCAGTGCTAGCCTCGGGGACGAGCAGTACTTC.

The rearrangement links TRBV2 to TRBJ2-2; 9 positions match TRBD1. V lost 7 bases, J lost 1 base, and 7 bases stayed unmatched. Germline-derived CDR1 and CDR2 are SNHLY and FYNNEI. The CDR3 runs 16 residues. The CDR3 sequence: CASTQGTGRNTGELFF. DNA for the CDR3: TGTGCCAGCACGCAGGGGACAGGGAGGAACACCGGGGAGCTGTTTTTT.